Here is one T cell receptor beta chain with its context. This specimen belongs to a study of cytomegalovirus exposure and HLA in healthy donors. CDR3 length: 16 amino acids. The PCR was carried out with 60 Vbeta primers and 13 Jbeta primers. Libraries were prepared by immunoSEQ multiplex PCR; TCRdb keeps only in-frame clonotypes and omits some of them. Here the sample spans about 160,000 clones, more than 80% being singletons. This sequence originates from a woman between 45 and 60 years old in good health and CMV-seronegative. The chain links TRBV21-1 to TRBJ2-7; TRBD1 is taken as the D call from the table, unchecked against the DNA. TRBV21-1 is annotated as a pseudogene. The source material was PBMCs. The CDR3, as DNA: TGTGCCAGCAGCAAAGCAAGACAGGGGACTATCTACGAGCAGTACTTC. It yields the protein CASSKARQGTIYEQYF.